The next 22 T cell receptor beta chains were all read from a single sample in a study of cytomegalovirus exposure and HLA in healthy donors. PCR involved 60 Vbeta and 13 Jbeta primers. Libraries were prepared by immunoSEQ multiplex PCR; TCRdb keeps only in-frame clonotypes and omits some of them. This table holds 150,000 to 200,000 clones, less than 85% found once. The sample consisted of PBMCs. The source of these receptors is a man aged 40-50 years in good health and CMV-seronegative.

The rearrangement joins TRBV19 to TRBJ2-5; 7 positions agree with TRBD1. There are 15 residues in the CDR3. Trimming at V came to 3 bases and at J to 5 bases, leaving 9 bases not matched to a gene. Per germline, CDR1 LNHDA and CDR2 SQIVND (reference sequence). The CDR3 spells CASSIEGARMETQYF. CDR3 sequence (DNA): TGTGCCAGTAGTATTGAGGGGGCGCGAATGGAGACCCAGTACTTC.

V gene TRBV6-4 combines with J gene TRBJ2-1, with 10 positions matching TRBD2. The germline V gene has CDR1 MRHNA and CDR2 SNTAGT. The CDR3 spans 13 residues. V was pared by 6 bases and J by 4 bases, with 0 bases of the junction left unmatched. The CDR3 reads CASRAGGYNEQFF. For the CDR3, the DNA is TGTGCCAGCAGAGCGGGAGGGTACAATGAGCAGTTCTTC.

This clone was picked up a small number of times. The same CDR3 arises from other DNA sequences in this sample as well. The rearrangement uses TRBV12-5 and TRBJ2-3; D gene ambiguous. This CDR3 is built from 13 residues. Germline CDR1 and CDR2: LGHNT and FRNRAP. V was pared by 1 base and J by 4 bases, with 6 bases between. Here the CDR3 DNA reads TGTGCTAGTGGTTTGGCGGCGGCAGATACGCAGTATTTT. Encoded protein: CASGLAAADTQYF.

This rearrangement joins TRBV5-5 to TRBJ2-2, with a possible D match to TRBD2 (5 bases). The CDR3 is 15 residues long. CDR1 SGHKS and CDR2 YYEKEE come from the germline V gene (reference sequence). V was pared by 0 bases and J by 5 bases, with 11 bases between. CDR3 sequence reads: CASSLVLSGTGELFF. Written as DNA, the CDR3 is TGTGCCAGCAGCTTGGTACTTTCGGGGACCGGGGAGCTGTTTTTT.

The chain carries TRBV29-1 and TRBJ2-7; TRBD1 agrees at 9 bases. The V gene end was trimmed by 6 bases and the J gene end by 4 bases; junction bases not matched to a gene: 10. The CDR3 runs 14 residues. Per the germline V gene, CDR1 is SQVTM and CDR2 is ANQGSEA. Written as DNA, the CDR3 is TGCAGCGTGGCGGGGACAGGGCGAATTTACGAGCAGTACTTC. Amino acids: CSVAGTGRIYEQYF.

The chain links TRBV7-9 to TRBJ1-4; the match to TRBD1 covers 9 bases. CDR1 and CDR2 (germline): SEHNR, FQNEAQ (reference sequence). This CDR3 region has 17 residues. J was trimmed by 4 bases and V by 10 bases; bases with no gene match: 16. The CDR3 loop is CATHRDRAFRSNEKLFF. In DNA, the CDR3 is TGTGCCACACACCGGGACAGGGCCTTTCGGAGTAATGAAAAACTGTTTTTT.

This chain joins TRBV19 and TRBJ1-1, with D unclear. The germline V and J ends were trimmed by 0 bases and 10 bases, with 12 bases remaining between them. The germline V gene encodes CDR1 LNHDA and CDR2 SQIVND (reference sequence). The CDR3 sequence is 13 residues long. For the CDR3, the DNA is TGTGCCAGTAGTATAGACGGAGCAGAAATAGCTTTCTTT. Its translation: CASSIDGAEIAFF.

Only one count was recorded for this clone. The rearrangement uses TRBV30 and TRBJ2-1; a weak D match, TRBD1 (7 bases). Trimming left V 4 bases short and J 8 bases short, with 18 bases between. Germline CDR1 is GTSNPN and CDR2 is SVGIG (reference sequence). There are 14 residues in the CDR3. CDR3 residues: CAWKGGGLGDEQFF. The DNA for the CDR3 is TGTGCCTGGAAAGGAGGGGGCTTAGGGGATGAGCAGTTCTTC.

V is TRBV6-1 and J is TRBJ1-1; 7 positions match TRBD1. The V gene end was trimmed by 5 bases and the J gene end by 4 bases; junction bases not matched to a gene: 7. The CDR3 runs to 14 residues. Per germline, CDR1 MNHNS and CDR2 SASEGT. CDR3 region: CASSFTGASTEAFF. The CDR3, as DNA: TGTGCCAGCAGTTTCACAGGGGCGTCCACTGAAGCTTTCTTT.

This CDR3 is CASSPQTSGRAPYEQYF. The CDR3 DNA follows: TGTGCCAGCAGCCCCCAGACTAGCGGGAGGGCCCCCTACGAGCAGTACTTC. J is TRBJ2-7 and V is TRBV7-6, with TRBD2 identical over 14 bases. The CDR3 consists of 17 residues. CDR1 is SGHVS, CDR2 FNYEAQ, per germline. The V and J ends lost 5 bases and 2 bases, in that order; junction bases with no gene match: 8.

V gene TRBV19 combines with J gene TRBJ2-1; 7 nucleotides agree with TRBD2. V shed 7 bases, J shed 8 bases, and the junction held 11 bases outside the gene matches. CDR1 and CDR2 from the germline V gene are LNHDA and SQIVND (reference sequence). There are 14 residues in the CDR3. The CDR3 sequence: CASNPAGSYDEQFF. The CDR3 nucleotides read TGTGCCAGTAATCCAGCGGGGAGTTATGATGAGCAGTTCTTC.

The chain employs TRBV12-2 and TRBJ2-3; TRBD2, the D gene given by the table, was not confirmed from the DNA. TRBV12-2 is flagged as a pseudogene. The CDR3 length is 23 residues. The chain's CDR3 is CASRFPTLRVPALAAPSTDTQYF. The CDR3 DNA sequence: TGTGCAAGTCGCTTCCCCACGCTCAGGGTCCCAGCCTTAGCGGCCCCTAGCACAGATACGCAGTATTTT.

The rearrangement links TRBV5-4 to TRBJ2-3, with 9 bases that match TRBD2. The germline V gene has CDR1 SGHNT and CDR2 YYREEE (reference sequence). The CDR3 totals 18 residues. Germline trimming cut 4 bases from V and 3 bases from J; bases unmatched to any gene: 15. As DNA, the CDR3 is TGTGCCAGCAGCGGCGGGGCGGGGGGGGCCGTGGGTACAGATACGCAGTATTTT. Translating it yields CASSGGAGGAVGTDTQYF.

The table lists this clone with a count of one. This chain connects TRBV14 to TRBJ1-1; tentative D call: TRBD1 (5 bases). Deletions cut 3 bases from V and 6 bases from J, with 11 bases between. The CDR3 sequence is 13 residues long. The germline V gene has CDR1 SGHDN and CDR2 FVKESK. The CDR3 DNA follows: TGTGCCAGCAGCCAGTCGCAGGGCTCTGAAGCTTTCTTT. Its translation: CASSQSQGSEAFF.

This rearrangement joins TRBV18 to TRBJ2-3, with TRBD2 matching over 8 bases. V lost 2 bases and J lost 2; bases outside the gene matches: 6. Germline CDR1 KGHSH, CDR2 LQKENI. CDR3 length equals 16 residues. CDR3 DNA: TGTGCCAGCTCACCAGTAATAGCGGGGTCCACAGATACGCAGTATTTT. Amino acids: CASSPVIAGSTDTQYF.

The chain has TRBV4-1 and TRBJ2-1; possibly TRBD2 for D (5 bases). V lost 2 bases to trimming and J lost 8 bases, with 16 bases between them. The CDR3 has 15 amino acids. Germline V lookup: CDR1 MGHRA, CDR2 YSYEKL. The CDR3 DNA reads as TGCGCCAGCAGCCAACTTACTGCTAGCAGCCATGAGCAGTTCTTC. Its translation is CASSQLTASSHEQFF.

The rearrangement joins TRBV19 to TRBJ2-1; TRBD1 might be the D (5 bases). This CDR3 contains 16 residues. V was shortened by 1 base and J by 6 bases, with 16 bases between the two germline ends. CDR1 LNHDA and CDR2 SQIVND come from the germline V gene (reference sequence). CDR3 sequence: CASSIGARVGFNEQFF. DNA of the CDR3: TGTGCCAGTAGTATAGGAGCCAGGGTAGGTTTCAATGAGCAGTTCTTC.

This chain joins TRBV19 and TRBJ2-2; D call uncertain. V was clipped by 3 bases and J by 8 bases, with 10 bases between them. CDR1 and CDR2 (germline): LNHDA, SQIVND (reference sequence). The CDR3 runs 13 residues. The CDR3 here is CASSIRRSGELFF. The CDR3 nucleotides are TGTGCCAGTAGTATCCGCAGGTCGGGGGAGCTGTTTTTT.

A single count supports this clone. The CDR3 bases are TGTGCCAGCAGCTTAACTACAGCGGGGCCCACCGGGGAGCTGTTTTTT. Amino acid sequence: CASSLTTAGPTGELFF. The V gene is TRBV7-6, the J gene TRBJ2-2, with TRBD2 identical over 7 bases. V was clipped by 2 bases and J by 4 bases; unmatched bases: 7. Per germline, CDR1 SGHVS and CDR2 FNYEAQ. This CDR3 has 16 residues.

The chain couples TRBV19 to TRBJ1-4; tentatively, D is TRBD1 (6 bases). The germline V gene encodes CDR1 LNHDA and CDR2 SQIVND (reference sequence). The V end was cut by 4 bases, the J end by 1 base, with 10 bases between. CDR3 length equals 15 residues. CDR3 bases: TGTGCCAGTAGTAAGCAGGGGCAAACTAATGAAAAACTGTTTTTT. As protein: CASSKQGQTNEKLFF.

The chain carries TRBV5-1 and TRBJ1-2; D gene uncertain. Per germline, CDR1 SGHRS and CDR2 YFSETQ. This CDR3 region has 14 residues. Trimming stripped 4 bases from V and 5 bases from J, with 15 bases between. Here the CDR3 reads CASSTDGSRYGYTF. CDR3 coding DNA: TGCGCCAGCAGCACCGACGGGTCACGGTATGGCTACACCTTC.

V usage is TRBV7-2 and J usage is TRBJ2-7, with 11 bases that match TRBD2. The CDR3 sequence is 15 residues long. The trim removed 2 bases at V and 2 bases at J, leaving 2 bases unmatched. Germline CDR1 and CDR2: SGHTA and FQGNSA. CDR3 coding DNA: TGTGCCAGCAGCTTATTAGCGGGGGGGACCTACGAGCAGTACTTC. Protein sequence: CASSLLAGGTYEQYF. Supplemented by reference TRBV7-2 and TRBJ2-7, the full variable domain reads GAGVSQSPSNKVTEKGKDVELRCDPISGHTALYWYRQSLGQGLEFLIYFQGNSAPDKSGLPSDRFSAERTGGSVSTLTIQRTQQEDSAVYLCASSLLAGGTYEQYFGPGTRLTVT.